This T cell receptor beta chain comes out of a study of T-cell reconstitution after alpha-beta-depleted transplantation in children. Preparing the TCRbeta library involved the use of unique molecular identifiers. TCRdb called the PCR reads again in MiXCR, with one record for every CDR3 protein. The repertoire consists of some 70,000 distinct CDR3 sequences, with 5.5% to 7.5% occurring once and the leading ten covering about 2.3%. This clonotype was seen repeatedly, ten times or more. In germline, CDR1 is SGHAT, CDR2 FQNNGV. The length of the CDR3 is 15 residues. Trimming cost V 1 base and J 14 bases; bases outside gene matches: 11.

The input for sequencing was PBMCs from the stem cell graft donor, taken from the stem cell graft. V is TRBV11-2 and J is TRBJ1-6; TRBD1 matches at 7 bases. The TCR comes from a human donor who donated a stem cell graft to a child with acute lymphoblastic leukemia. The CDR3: CASSLVVGQRGALHF. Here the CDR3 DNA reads TGTGCCAGCAGCTTAGTTGTGGGACAGCGAGGTGCCCTCCACTTT.